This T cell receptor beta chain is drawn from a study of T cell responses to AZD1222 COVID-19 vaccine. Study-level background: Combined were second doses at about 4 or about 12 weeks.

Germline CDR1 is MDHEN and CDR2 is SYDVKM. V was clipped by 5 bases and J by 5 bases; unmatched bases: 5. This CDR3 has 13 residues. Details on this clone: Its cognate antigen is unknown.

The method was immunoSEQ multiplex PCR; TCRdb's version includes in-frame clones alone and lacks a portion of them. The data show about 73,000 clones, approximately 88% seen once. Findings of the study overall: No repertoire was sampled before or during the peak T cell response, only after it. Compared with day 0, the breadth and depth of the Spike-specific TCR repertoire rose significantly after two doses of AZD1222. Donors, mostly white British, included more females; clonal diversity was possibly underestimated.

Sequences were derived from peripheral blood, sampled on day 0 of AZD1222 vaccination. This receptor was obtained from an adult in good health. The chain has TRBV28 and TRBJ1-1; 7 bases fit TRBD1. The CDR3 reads CASSGRGRTEAFF. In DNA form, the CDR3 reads TGTGCCAGCAGTGGGAGGGGGCGTACTGAAGCTTTCTTT.